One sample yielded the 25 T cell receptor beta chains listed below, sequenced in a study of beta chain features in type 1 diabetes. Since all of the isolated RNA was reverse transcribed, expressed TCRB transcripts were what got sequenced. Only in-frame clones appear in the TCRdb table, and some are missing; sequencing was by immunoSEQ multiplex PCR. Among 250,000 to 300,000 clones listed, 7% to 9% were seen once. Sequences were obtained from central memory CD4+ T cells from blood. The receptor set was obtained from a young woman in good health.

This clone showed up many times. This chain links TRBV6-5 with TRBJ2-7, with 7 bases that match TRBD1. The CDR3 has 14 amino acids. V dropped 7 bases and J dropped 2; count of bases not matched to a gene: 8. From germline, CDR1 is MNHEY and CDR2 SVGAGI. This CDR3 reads CASKRGPTAYEQYV. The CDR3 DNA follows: TGTGCCAGCAAGAGGGGGCCGACCGCCTACGAGCAGTACGTC.

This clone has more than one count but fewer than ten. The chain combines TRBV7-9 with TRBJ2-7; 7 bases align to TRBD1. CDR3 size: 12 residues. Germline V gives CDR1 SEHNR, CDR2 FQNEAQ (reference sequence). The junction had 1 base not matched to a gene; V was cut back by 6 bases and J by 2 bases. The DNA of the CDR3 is TGTGCCAGCAGACAGGGGACCTACGAGCAGTACTTC. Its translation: CASRQGTYEQYF.

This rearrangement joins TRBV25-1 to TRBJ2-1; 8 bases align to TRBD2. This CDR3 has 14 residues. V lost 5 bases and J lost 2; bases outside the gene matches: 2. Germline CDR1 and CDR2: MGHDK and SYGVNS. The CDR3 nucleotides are TGTGCCAGCAGTAGCGGGGGACCCTACAATGAGCAGTTCTTC. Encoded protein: CASSSGGPYNEQFF.

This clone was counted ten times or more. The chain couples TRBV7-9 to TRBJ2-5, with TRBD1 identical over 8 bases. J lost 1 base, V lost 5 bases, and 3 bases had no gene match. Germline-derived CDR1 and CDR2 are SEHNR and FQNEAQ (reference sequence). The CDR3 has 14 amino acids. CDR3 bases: TGTGCCAGCAGCCGCACAGGGGGCCAAGAGACCCAGTACTTC. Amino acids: CASSRTGGQETQYF.

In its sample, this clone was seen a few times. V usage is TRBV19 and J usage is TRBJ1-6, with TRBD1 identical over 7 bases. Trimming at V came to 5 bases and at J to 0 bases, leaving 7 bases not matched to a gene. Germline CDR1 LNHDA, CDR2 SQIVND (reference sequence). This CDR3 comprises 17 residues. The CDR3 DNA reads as TGTGCCAGTAGTTCCTCGACAGGGAGCTCCTATAATTCACCCCTCCACTTT. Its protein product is CASSSSTGSSYNSPLHF.

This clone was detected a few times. Written as DNA, the CDR3 is TGTGCCAGCAGTTCCGCCCCGACAGGGGCTAATCAGCCCCAGCATTTT. Translated, it gives CASSSAPTGANQPQHF. The chain recombines TRBV28 with TRBJ1-5, with 8 bases lining up with TRBD1. Per germline, CDR1 MDHEN and CDR2 SYDVKM. J was trimmed by 4 bases and V by 4 bases; bases with no gene match: 9. This CDR3 spans 16 amino acids.

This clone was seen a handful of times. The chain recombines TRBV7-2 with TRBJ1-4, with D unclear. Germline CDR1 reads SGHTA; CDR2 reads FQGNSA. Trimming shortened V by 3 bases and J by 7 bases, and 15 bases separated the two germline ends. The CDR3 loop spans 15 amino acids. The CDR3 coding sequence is TGTGCCAGCAGCTTGACCCGCGGGTACCGTGAAAAACTGTTTTTT. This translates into CASSLTRGYREKLFF.

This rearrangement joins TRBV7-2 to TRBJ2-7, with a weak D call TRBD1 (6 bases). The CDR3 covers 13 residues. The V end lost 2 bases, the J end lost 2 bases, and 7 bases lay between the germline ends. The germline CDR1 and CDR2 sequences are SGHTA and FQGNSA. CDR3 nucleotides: TGTGCCAGCAGCTTAAGGGACACCTACGAGCAGTACGTC. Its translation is CASSLRDTYEQYV.

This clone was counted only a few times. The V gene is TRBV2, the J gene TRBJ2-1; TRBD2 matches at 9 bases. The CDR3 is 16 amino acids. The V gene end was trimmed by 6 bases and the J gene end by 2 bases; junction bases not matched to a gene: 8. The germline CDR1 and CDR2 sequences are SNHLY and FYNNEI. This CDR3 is CASSRLAANPYNEQFF. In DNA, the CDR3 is TGTGCCAGCAGCAGACTAGCGGCTAATCCCTACAATGAGCAGTTCTTC.

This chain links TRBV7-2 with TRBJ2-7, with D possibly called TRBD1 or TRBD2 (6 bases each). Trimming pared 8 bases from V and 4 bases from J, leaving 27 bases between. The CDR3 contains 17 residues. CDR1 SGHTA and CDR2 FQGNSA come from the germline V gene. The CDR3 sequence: CASGGGTRSHTAYEQYF. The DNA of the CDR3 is TGTGCCAGCGGAGGGGGAACGAGAAGCCACACAGCATACGAGCAGTACTTC.

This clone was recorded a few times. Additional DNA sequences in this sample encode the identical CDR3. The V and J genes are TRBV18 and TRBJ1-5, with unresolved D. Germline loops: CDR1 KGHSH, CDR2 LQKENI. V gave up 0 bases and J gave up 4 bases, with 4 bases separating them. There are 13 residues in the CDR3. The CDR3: CASSPPSNQPQHF. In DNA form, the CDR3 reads TGTGCCAGCTCACCACCTTCTAATCAGCCCCAGCATTTT.

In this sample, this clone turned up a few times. CDR3 DNA: TGCGCCAGCAGCTGGGGGACTAGCGGGACCGGGGAGCTGTTTTTT. Amino acids: CASSWGTSGTGELFF. The chain carries TRBV5-1 and TRBJ2-2, with 12 bases that match TRBD2. V shed 3 bases, J shed 5 bases, and the junction held 2 bases outside the gene matches. Germline values: CDR1 SGHRS, CDR2 YFSETQ. The length of the CDR3 is 15 residues.

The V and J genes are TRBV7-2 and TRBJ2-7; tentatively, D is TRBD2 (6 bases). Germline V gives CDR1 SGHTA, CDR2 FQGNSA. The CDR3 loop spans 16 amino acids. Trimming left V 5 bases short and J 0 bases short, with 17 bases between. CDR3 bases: TGTGCCAGCAGCACCGGGAGTCTAGCGCGCTCCTACGAGCAGTACTTC. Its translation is CASSTGSLARSYEQYF.

CDR3 in DNA: TGTGCCAGCAGCTTAAACAGGGGAGAGACCCAGTACTTC. It yields the protein CASSLNRGETQYF. V usage is TRBV7-3 and J usage is TRBJ2-5, with TRBD1 identical over 7 bases. Per the germline V gene, CDR1 is SGHTA and CDR2 is FQGTGA. Germline trimming cut 1 base from V and 4 bases from J; bases unmatched to any gene: 0. CDR3 length: 13 residues.

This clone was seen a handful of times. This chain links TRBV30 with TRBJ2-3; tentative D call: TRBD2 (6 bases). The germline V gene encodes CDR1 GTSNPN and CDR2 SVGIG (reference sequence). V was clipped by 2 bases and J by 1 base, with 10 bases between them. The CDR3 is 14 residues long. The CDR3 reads CAWSRASGTDTQYF. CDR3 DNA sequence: TGTGCCTGGAGTCGGGCTAGCGGCACAGATACGCAGTATTTT.

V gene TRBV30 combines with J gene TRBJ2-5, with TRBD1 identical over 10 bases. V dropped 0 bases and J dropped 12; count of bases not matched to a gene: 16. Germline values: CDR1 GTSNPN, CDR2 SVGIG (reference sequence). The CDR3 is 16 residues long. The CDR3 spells CAWSVQVPGQGSVEYF. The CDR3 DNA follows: TGTGCCTGGAGTGTACAGGTCCCGGGACAGGGGTCGGTGGAGTACTTC.

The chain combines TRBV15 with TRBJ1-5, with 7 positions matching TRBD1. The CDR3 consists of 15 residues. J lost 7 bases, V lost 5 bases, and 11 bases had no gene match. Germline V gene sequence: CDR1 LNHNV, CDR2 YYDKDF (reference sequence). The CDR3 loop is CATSGGQRDGQPQHF. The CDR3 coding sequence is TGTGCCACCAGCGGGGGACAGCGCGATGGGCAGCCCCAGCATTTT. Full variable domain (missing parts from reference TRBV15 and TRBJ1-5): DAMVIQNPRYQVTQFGKPVTLSCSQTLNHNVMYWYQQKSSQAPKLLFHYYDKDFNNEADTPDNFQSRRPNTSFCFLDIRSPGLGDTAMYLCATSGGQRDGQPQHFGDGTRLSIL.

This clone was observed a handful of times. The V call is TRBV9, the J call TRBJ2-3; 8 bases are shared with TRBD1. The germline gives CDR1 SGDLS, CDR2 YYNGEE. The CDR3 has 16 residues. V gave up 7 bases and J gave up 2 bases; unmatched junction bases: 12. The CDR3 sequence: CASGQRQGTITDTQYF. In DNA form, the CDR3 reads TGTGCCAGCGGACAGAGACAGGGGACGATCACAGATACGCAGTATTTT.

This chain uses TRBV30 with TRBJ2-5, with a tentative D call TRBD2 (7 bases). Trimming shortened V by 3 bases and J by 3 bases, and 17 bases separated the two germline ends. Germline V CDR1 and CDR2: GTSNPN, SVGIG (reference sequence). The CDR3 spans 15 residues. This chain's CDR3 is CAWRKRGGSKETQYF. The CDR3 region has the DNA TGTGCCTGGAGGAAGAGGGGGGGTAGCAAAGAGACCCAGTACTTC.

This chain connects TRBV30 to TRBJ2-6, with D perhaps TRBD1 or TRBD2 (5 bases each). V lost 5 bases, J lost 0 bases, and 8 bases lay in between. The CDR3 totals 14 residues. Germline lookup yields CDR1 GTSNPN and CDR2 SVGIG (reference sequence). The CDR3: CAWDGGSGANVLTF. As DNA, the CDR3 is TGTGCCTGGGATGGGGGCTCTGGGGCCAACGTCCTGACTTTC.

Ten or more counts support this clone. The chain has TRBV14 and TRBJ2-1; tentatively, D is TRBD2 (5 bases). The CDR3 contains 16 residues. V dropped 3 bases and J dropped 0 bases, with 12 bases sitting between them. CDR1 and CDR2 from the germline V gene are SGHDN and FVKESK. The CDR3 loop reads CASSQASGGSYNEQFF. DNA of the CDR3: TGTGCCAGCAGCCAGGCCAGCGGAGGCTCCTACAATGAGCAGTTCTTC.

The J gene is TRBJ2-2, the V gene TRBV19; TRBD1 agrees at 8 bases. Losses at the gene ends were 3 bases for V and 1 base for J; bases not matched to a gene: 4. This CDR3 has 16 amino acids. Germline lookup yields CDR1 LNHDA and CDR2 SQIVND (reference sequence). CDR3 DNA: TGTGCCAGTAGTATCCTGGGGACAGGGAACACCGGGGAGCTGTTTTTT. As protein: CASSILGTGNTGELFF.

This CDR3 reads CASSPRGLFNQPQHF. CDR3 nucleotides: TGTGCCAGCAGCCCTCGGGGACTTTTCAATCAGCCCCAGCATTTT. This chain connects TRBV28 to TRBJ1-5; D may be TRBD1 (5 bases). Germline-derived CDR1 and CDR2 are MDHEN and SYDVKM. V shed 6 bases and J shed 3 bases, with 15 bases lying between them. This CDR3 has 15 amino acids.

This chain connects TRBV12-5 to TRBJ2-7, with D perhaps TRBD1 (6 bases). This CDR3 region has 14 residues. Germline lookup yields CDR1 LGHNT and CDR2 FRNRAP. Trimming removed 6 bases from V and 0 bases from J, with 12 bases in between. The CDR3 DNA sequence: TGTGCTAGTGGCCGAGGGGGTTTCTCCTACGAGCAGTACGTC. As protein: CASGRGGFSYEQYV.

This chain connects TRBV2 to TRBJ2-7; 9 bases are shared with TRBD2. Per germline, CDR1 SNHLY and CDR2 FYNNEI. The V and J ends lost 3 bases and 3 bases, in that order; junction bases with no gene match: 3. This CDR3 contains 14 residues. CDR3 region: CASSEQRGDYEQYV. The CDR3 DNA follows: TGTGCCAGCAGTGAGCAGCGGGGGGACTACGAGCAGTACGTC.